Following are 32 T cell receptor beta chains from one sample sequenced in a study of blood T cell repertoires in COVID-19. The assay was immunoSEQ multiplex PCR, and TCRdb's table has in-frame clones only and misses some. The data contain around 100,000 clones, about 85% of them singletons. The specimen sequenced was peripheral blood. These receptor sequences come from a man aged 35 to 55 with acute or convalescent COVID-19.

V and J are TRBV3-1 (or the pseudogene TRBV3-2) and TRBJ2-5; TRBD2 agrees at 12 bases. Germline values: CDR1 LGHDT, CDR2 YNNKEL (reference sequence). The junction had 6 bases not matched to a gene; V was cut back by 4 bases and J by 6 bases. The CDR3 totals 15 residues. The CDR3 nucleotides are TGTGCCAGCAGCCTCTGGACTAGCGGGGTCAAGACCCAGTACTTC. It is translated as CASSLWTSGVKTQYF.

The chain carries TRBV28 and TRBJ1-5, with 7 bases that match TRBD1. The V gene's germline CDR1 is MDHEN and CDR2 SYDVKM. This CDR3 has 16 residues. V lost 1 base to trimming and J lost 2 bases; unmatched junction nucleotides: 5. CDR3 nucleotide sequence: TGTGCCAGCAGTTTATCTGGGACAGTCGGCAATCAGCCCCAGCATTTT. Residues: CASSLSGTVGNQPQHF.

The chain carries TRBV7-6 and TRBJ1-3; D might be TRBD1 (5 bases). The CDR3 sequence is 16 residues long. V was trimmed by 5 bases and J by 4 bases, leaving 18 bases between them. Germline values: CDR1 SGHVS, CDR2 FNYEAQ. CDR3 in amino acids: CASSRTGGNKGNTIYF. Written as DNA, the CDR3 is TGTGCCAGCAGCCGCACGGGGGGAAATAAGGGAAACACCATATATTTT.

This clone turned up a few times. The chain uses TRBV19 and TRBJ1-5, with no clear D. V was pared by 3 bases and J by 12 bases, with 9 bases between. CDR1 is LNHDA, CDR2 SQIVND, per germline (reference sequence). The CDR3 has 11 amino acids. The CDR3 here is CASSMTGVQHF. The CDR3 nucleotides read TGTGCCAGTAGTATGACCGGGGTCCAGCATTTT.

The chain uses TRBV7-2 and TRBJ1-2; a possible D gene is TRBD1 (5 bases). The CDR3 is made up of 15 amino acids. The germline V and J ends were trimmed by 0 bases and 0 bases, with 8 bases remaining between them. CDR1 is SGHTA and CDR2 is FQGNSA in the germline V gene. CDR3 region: CASSLADRANYGYTF. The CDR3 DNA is TGTGCCAGCAGCTTAGCCGACAGAGCTAACTATGGCTACACCTTC.

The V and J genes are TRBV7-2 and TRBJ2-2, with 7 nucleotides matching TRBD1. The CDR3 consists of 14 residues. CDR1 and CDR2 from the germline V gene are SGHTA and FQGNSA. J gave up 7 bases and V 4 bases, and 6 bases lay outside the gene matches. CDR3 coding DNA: TGTGCCAGCAGCTCCCCTGACAGGGTCGGGGAGCTGTTTTTT. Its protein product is CASSSPDRVGELFF.

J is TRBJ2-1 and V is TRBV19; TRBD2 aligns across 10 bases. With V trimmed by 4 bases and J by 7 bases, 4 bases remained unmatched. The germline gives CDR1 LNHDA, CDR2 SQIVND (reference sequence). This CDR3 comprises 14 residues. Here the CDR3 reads CASSTSGGWNEQFF. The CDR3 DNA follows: TGTGCCAGTAGTACTAGCGGGGGATGGAATGAGCAGTTCTTC. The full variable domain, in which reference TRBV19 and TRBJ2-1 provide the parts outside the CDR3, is DGGITQSPKYLFRKEGQNVTLSCEQNLNHDAMYWYRQDPGQGLRLIYYSQIVNDFQKGDIAEGYSVSREKKESFPLTVTSAQKNPTAFYLCASSTSGGWNEQFFGPGTRLTVL.

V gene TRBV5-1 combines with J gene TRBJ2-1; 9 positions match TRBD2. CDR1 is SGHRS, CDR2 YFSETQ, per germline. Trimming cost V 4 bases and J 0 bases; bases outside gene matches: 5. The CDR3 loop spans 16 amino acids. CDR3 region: CASSAGGTHSYNEQFF. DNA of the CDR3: TGCGCCAGCAGCGCGGGAGGGACCCACTCCTACAATGAGCAGTTCTTC. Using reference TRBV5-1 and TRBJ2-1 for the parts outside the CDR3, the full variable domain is KAGVTQTPRYLIKTRGQQVTLSCSPISGHRSVSWYQQTPGQGLQFLFEYFSETQRNKGNFPGRFSGRQFSNSRSEMNVSTLELGDSALYLCASSAGGTHSYNEQFFGPGTRLTVL.

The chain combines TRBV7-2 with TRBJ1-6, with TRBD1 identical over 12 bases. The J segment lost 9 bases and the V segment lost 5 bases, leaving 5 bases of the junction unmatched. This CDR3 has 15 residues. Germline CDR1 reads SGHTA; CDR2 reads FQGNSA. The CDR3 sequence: CASSTGTGGFSPLHF. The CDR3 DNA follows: TGTGCCAGCAGCACAGGGACAGGGGGCTTTTCACCCCTCCACTTT.

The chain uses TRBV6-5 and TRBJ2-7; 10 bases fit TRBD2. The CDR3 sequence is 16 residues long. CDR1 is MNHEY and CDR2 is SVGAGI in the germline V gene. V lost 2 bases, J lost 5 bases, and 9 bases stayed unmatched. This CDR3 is CASSYPEREGADEQYF. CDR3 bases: TGTGCCAGCAGTTACCCGGAGCGGGAGGGGGCGGACGAGCAGTACTTC.

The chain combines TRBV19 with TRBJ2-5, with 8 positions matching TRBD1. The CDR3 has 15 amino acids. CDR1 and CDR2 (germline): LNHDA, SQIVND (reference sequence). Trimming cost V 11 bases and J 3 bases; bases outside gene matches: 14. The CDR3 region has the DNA TGTGCCTCAGGGGCCGTCGGGACAGGAGAAGAGACCCAGTACTTC. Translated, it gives CASGAVGTGEETQYF.

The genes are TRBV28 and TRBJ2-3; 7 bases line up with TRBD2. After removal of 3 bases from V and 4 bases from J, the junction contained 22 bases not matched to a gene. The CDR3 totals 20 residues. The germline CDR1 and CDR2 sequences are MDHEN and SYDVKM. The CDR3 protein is CASSFNYPRMGEGGADTQYF. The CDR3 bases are TGTGCCAGCAGTTTTAACTACCCAAGGATGGGGGAGGGCGGGGCAGATACGCAGTATTTT.

CDR3 sequence: CASGRSYEQYF. CDR3 bases: TGTGCCAGCGGGAGATCCTACGAGCAGTACTTC. The J gene is TRBJ2-7, the V gene TRBV6-6; possible D gene TRBD2, 5 bases. The V gene lost 8 bases and the J gene lost 1 base, with 6 bases spanning the gap. This CDR3 comprises 11 residues. In germline, CDR1 is MNHNY, CDR2 SVGAGI (reference sequence).

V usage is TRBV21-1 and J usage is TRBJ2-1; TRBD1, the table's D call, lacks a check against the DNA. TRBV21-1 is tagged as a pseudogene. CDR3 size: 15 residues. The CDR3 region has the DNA TGTGCCAGCAGCGCTGGCAGGCTCTCCTACAATGAGCAGTTCTTC. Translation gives CASSAGRLSYNEQFF.

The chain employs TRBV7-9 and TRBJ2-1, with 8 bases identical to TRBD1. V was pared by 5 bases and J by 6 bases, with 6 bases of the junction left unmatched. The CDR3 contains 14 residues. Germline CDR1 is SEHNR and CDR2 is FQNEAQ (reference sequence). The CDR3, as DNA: TGTGCCAGCAGCCGGACAGGGATTATCAATGAGCAGTTCTTC. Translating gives CASSRTGIINEQFF.

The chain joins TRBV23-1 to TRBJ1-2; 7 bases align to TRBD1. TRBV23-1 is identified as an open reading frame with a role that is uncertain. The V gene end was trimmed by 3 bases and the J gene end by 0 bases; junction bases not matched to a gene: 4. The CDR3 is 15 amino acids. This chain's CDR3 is CASSQWDRANYGYTF. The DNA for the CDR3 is TGCGCCAGCAGTCAGTGGGACAGAGCTAACTATGGCTACACCTTC.

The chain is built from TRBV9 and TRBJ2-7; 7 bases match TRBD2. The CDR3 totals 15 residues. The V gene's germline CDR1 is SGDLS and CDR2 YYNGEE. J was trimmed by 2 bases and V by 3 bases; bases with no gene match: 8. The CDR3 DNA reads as TGTGCCAGCAGCGCCTCGGCGGGAGCTACCTACGAGCAGTACTTC. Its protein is CASSASAGATYEQYF.

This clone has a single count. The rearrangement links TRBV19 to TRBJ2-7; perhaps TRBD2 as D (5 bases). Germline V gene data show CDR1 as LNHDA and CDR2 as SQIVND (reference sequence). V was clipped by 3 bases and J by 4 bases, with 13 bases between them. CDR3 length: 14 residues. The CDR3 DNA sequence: TGTGCCAGTAGTATGGGATTTGGCGGGTACGAGCAGTACTTC. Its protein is CASSMGFGGYEQYF. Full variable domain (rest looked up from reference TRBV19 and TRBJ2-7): DGGITQSPKYLFRKEGQNVTLSCEQNLNHDAMYWYRQDPGQGLRLIYYSQIVNDFQKGDIAEGYSVSREKKESFPLTVTSAQKNPTAFYLCASSMGFGGYEQYFGPGTRLTVT.

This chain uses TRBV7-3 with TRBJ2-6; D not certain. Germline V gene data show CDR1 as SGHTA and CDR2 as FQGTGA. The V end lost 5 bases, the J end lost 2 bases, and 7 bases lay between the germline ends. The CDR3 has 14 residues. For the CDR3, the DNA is TGTGCCAGCAGCCTATCGCCTGGGGCCAACGTCCTGACTTTC. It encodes CASSLSPGANVLTF. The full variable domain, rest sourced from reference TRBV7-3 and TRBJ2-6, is GAGVSQTPSNKVTEKGKYVELRCDPISGHTALYWYRQSLGQGPEFLIYFQGTGAADDSGLPNDRFFAVRPEGSVSTLKIQRTERGDSAVYLCASSLSPGANVLTFGAGSRLTVL.

CDR3 in amino acids: CASSRTGALGYTF. In DNA, the CDR3 is TGTGCCAGCAGTCGGACAGGGGCCCTTGGCTACACCTTC. V is TRBV6-5 and J is TRBJ1-2; the match to TRBD1 covers 9 bases. The length of the CDR3 is 13 residues. The ends lost 5 bases at V and 7 bases at J; junction bases unmatched: 5. Germline-derived CDR1 and CDR2 are MNHEY and SVGAGI.

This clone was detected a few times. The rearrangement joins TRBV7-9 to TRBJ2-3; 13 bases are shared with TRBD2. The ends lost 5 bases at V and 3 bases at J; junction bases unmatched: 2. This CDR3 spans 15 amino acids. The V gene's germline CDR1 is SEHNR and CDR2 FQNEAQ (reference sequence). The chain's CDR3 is CASSPTSGRTDTQYF. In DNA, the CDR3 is TGTGCCAGCAGCCCGACTAGCGGGAGGACAGATACGCAGTATTTT.

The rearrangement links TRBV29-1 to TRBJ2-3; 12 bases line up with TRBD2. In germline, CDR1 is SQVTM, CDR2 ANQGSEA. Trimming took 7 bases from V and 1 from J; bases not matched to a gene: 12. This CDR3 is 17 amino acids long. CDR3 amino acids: CSGRALAGGPRTDTQYF. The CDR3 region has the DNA TGCAGCGGTAGAGCTCTAGCGGGAGGGCCTCGCACAGATACGCAGTATTTT.

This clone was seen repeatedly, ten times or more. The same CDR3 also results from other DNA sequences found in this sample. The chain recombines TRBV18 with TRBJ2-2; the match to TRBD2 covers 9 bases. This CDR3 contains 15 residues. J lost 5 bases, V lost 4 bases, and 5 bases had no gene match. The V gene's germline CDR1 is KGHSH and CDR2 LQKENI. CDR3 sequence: CASSRISGGTGELFF. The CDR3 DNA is TGTGCCAGCTCACGAATCAGCGGGGGGACCGGGGAGCTGTTTTTT.

CDR3 region: CATSERPPDSEKLFF. Written as DNA, the CDR3 is TGTGCCACCAGTGAAAGACCCCCAGACAGTGAAAAACTGTTTTTT. The chain joins TRBV24-1 to TRBJ1-4; D may be TRBD1 (5 bases). The CDR3 is 15 amino acids. Trimming pared 4 bases from V and 7 bases from J, leaving 15 bases between. Germline CDR1 reads KGHDR; CDR2 reads SFDVKD.

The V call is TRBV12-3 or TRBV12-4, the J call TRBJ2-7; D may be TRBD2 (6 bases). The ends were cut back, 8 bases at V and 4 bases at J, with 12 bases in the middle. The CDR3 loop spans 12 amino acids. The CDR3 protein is CASSPREYEQYF. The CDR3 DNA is TGTGCCAGCTCCCCCCGGGAGTACGAGCAGTACTTC.

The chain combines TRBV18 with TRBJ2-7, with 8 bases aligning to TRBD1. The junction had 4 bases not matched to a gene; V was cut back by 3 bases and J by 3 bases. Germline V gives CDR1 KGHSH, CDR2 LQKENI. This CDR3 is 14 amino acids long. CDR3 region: CASSPEQGVYEQYF. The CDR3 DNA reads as TGTGCCAGCTCACCTGAACAGGGGGTCTACGAGCAGTACTTC. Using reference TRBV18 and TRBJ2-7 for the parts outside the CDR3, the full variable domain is NAGVMQNPRHLVRRRGQEARLRCSPMKGHSHVYWYRQLPEEGLKFMVYLQKENIIDESGMPKERFSAEFPKEGPSILRIQQVVRGDSAAYFCASSPEQGVYEQYFGPGTRLTVT.

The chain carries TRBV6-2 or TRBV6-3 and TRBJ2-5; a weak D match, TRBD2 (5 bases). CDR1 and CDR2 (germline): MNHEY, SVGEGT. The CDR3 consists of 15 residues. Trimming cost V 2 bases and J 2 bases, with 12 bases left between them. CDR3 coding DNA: TGTGCCAGCAGTTACCAAAGCGGCATTCAAGAGACCCAGTACTTC. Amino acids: CASSYQSGIQETQYF.

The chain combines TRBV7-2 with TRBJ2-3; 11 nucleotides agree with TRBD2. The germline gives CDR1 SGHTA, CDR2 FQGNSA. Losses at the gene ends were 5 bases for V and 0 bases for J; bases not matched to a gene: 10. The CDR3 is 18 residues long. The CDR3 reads CASSHTFSGGASTDTQYF. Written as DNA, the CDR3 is TGTGCCAGCAGCCATACCTTTAGCGGGGGGGCAAGCACAGATACGCAGTATTTT.

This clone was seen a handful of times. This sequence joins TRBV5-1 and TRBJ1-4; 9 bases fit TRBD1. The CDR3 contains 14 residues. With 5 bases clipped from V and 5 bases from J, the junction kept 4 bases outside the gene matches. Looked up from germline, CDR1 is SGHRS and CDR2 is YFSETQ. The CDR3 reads CASRIQGANEKLFF. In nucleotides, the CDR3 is TGCGCCAGCAGAATACAGGGGGCGAATGAAAAACTGTTTTTT.

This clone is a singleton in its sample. CDR3 protein: CASSLEGTLSTDTQYF. The CDR3 bases are TGTGCCAGCAGCTTAGAGGGGACTCTTAGCACAGATACGCAGTATTTT. The V and J genes are TRBV7-2 and TRBJ2-3; TRBD2 might be the D (6 bases). This CDR3 has 16 amino acids. Germline CDR1 reads SGHTA; CDR2 reads FQGNSA. Trimming removed 1 base from V and 0 bases from J, with 11 bases in between.

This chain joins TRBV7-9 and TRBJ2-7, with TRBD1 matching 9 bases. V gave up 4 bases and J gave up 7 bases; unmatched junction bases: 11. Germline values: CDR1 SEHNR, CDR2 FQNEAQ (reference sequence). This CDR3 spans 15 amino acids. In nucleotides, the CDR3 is TGTGCCAGCAGCTCCCTCGGGACAGGGAGTTGGGAGCAGTACTTC. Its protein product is CASSSLGTGSWEQYF.

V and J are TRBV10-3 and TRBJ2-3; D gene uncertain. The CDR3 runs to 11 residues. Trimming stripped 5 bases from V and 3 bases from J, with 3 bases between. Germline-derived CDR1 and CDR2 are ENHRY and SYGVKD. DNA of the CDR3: TGTGCCATCAGTCAGACAGATACGCAGTATTTT. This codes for CAISQTDTQYF.